The entry below gives a single T cell receptor (beta chain) sequence along with its context. The source of the sample is a study of human T cells and chemical hapten exposure. On the study more broadly: Reading of the patch tests, which applied 0.01% DPC to the upper back, occurred at 6 days.

Time point reported: patch test 2, 6 weeks after DPC sensitization. Treatment in this sample: therapeutic diphenylcyclopropenone sensitization with weekly scalp DPC. TCRdb reanalysed the RACE reads using MiXCR and keeps one entry per CDR3 protein. Of over 85,000 distinct CDR3 sequences in the sample, 9.3% were seen once. The CDR3 has 13 amino acids. Trimming pared 6 bases from V and 1 base from J, leaving 13 bases between. Germline V gene data show CDR1 as SQVTM and CDR2 as ANQGSEA. The sample here was whole blood, taken in connection with sensitization to the hapten diphenylcyclopropenone (DPC). The chain recombines TRBV29-1 with TRBJ2-7; D may be TRBD1 (6 bases). The sequence derives from a woman aged 40 to 50 with alopecia areata. Some clones in this sample may be carry-over from other donors' samples. CDR3 coding DNA: TGCAGCGTGAGGCCGACAGGTTCCTACGAGCAGTACTTC. Translating gives CSVRPTGSYEQYF.